The entry that follows covers one T cell receptor beta chain sequence. Its antigen is undetermined. The entry originates in a study of OX40 agonist ivuxolimab in advanced cancers. On the study more broadly: Participants, about 83% male, averaged roughly 60 years of age, ranging from about 23 to 80. Study-wide points: With doses of 0.1 to 3.0 mg/kg, CD4+ and CD8+ blood T cells had undergone clonal expansion by week 6.

V was pared by 3 bases and J by 2 bases, with 14 bases between. This CDR3 spans 15 amino acids. Germline V gene sequence: CDR1 MGHRA, CDR2 YSYEKL. Profiling relied on immunoSEQ multiplex PCR, and the TCRdb table lists in-frame clones only, not all of them. The data hold about 14,000 clones, with approximately 77% observed a single time. The TCR comes from an adult with an advanced solid tumor such as melanoma, head and neck, liver or kidney cancer. This sequence joins TRBV4-1 and TRBJ2-7, with a weak D call TRBD1 (7 bases). The specimen comprised CD4+ or CD8+ T cells sorted from blood, sampled in a trial of the OX40 agonist ivuxolimab. CDR3 bases: TGCGCCAGCAGCCACTCGTCAGGGGGGACCTACGAGCAGTACTTC. This translates into CASSHSSGGTYEQYF.